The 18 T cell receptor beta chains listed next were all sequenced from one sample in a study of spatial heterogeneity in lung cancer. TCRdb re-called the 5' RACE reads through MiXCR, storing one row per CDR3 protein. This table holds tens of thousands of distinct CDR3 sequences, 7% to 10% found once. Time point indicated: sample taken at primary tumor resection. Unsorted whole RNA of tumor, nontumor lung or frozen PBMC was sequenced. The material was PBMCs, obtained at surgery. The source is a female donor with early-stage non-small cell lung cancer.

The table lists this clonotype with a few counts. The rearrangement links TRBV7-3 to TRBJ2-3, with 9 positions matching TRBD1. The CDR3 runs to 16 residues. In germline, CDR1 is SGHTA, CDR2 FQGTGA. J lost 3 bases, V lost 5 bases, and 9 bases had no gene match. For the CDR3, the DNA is TGTGCCAGCAGCGGGCCCGGGACAGGGAGGACAGATACGCAGTATTTT. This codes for CASSGPGTGRTDTQYF.

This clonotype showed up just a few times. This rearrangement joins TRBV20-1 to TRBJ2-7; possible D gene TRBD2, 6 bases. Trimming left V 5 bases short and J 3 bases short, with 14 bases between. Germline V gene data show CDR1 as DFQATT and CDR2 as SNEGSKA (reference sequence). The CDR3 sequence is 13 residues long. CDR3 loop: CSARGGRGYEQYV. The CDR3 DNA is TGCAGTGCTCGAGGAGGGAGAGGCTACGAGCAGTACGTC.

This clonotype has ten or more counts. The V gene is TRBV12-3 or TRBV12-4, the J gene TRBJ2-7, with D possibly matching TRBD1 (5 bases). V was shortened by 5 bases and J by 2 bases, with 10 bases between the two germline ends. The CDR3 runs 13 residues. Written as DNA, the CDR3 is TGTGCCAGCAGTCACGGACAAACCTACGAGCAGTACTTC. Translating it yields CASSHGQTYEQYF.

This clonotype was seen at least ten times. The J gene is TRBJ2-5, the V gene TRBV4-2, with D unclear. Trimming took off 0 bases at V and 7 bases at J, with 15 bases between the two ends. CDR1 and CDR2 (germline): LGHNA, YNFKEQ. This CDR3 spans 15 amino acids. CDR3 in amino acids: CASSQDRLAPGTQYF. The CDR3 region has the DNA TGTGCCAGCAGCCAAGACCGACTGGCCCCTGGGACCCAGTACTTC.

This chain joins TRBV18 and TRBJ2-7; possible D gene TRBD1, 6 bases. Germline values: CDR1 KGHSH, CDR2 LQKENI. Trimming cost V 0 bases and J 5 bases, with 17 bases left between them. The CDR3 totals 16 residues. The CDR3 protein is CASSPPGGAGADEQYV. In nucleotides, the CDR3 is TGTGCCAGCTCACCACCGGGTGGGGCAGGGGCGGACGAGCAGTACGTC.

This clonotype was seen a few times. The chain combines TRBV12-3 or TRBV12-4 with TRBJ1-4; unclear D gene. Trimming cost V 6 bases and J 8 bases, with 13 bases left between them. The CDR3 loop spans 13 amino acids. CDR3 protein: CASSPSWAEKLFF. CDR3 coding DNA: TGTGCCAGCAGCCCCTCATGGGCGGAAAAACTGTTTTTT.

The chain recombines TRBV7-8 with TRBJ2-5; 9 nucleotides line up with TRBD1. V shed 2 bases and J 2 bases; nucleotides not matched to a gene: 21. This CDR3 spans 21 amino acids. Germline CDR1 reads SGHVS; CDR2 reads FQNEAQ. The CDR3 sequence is CASSLFRFPGQGLSRQETQYF. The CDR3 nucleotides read TGTGCCAGCAGCTTATTCCGCTTCCCGGGACAGGGACTTTCTAGGCAAGAGACCCAGTACTTC.

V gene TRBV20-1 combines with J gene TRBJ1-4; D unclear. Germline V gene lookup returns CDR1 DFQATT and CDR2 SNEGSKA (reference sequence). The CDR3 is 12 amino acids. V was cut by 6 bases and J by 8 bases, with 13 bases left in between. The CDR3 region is CSAEGVKEKLFF. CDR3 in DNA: TGCAGTGCAGAGGGAGTAAAGGAAAAACTGTTTTTT.

The CDR3 DNA follows: TGTGCCAGCAGCATTACGGGGAACTATGGCTACACCTTC. Amino acid sequence: CASSITGNYGYTF. V is TRBV7-2 and J is TRBJ1-2, with D unresolved. Germline V gene sequence: CDR1 SGHTA, CDR2 FQGNSA. The CDR3 covers 13 residues. V was clipped by 5 bases and J by 2 bases, with 9 bases between them.

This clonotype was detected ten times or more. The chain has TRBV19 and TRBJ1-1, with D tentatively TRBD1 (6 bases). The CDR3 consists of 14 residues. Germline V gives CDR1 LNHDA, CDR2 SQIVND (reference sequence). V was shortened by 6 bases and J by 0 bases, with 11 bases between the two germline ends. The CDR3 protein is CASRTTGLNTEAFF. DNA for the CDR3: TGTGCCAGTAGGACGACAGGACTGAACACTGAAGCTTTCTTT. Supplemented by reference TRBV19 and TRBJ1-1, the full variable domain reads DGGITQSPKYLFRKEGQNVTLSCEQNLNHDAMYWYRQDPGQGLRLIYYSQIVNDFQKGDIAEGYSVSREKKESFPLTVTSAQKNPTAFYLCASRTTGLNTEAFFGQGTRLTVV.

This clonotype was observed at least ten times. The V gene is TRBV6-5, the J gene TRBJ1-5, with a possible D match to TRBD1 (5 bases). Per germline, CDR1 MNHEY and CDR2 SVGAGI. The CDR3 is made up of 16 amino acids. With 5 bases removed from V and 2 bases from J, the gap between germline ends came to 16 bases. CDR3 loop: CASSPTLRGRNQPQHF. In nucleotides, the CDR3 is TGTGCCAGCAGTCCCACCCTCCGGGGCCGCAATCAGCCCCAGCATTTT.

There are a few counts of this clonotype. The CDR3 coding sequence is TGTGCCAGCAGTTCCGGGACAGAAGCCTATGGCTACACCTTC. Its protein product is CASSSGTEAYGYTF. V gene TRBV28 combines with J gene TRBJ1-2; 7 nucleotides align to TRBD1. This CDR3 spans 14 amino acids. The germline V gene has CDR1 MDHEN and CDR2 SYDVKM. The V and J ends lost 4 bases and 4 bases, in that order; junction bases with no gene match: 6.

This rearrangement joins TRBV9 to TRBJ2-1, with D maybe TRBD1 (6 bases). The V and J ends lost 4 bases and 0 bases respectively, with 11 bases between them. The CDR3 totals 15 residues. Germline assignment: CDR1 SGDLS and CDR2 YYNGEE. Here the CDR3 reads CASSMGHYSYNEQFF. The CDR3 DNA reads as TGTGCCAGCAGCATGGGACACTACTCCTACAATGAGCAGTTCTTC.

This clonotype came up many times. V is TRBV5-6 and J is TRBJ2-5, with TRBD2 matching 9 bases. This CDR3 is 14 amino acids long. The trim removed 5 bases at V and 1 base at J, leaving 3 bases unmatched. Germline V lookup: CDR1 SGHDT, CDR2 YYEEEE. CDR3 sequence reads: CASRRLAAQETQYF. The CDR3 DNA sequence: TGTGCCAGCAGACGACTAGCGGCCCAAGAGACCCAGTACTTC.

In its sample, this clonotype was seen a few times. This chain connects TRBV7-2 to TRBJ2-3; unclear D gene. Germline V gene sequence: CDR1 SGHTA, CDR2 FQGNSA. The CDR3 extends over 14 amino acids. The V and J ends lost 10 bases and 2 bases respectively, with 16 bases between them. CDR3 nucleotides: TGTGCCACCACGCCAGGCGACCTCACAGATACGCAGTATTTT. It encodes CATTPGDLTDTQYF.

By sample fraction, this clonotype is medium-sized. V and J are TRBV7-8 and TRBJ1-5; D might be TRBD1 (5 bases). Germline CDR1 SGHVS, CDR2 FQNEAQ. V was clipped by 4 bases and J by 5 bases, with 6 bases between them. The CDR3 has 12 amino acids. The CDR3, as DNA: TGTGCCAGCAGCTGGGACGATCAGCCCCAGCATTTT. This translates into CASSWDDQPQHF.

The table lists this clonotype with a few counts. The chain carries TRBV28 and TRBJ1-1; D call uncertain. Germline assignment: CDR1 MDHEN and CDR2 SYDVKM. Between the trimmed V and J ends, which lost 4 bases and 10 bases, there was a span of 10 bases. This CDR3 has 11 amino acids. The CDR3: CASSSWVGAFF. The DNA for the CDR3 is TGTGCCAGCAGTTCATGGGTGGGAGCTTTCTTT.

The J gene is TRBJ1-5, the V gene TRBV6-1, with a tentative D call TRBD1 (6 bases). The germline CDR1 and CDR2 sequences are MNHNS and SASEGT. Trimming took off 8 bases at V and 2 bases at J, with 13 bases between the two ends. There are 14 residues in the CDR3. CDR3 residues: CASAFQGRNQPQHF. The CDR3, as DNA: TGTGCCAGCGCCTTTCAGGGGCGCAATCAGCCCCAGCATTTT.